The clone carrying this T cell receptor (beta chain) came up many times. Its antigen remains unidentified. This entry comes from a study of neurological immune-mediated disorders. The study, taken as a whole, reports: Sharing of CDR3 amino acid sequences among expanded clones across subjects was absent, suggesting private repertoires in all groups.

Germline lookup yields CDR1 SQVTM and CDR2 ANQGSEA. The CDR3 loop spans 11 amino acids. The V and J ends lost 5 bases and 7 bases respectively, with 12 bases between them. TCRdb redid the calling of the 5' RACE reads with MiXCR, one entry per CDR3 protein. The table records 55,000 to 60,000 distinct CDR3 sequences, under 4.5% of them present only once. This chain uses TRBV29-1 with TRBJ2-7; either TRBD1 or TRBD2 may fit D (6 bases each). Sequenced material: PBMCs. This clonotype was sampled from a woman in her 30s with multiple sclerosis. In DNA form, the CDR3 reads TGCAGCGTTTTTCAGGGGAGGGAGCAGTACTTC. It specifies CSVFQGREQYF.